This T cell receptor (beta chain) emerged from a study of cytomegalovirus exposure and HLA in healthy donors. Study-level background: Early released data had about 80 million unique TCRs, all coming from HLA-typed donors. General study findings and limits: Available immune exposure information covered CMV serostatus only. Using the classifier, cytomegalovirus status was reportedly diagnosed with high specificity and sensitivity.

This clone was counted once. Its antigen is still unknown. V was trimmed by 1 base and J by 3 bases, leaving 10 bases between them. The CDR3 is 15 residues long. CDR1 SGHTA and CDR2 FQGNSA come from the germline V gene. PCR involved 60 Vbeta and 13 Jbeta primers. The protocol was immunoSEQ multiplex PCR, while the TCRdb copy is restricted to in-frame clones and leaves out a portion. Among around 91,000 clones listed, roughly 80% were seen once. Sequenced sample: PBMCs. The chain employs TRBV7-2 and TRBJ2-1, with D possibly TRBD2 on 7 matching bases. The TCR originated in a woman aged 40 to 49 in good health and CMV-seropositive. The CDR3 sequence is CASSLEGGVYNEQFF. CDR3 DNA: TGTGCCAGCAGCTTAGAGGGGGGGGTCTACAATGAGCAGTTCTTC.